One and the same sample provided the 11 T cell receptor beta chains below, sequenced in a study of T cells in women clearing cervical HPV infection. Measured with immunoSEQ multiplex PCR; TCRdb has only the in-frame clones, and not every one. The table for this sample gives 35,000 to 45,000 clones. Sequenced material: blood buffy coat. The origin of the receptors is a woman between 18 and 75 years old with a cervical HPV16 infection that either progressed to CIN3+ or cleared (not recorded which).

Note on this clone: The missing CDR3 end, 3 residues past where the read stops, is filled in from the germline J gene. This chain connects TRBV12-3 or TRBV12-4 to TRBJ2-2, with TRBD2 identical over 9 bases. The CDR3 runs to 17 residues. Trimming took 3 bases from V and 0 from J; bases not matched to a gene: 5. The DNA read from the CDR3 is TGTGCCAGCAGTTTGACTAGCGGATACGCGAACACCGGGGAG. Its protein is CASSLTSGYANTGE. The full CDR3 reads CASSLTSGYANTGELFF.

As concerns this clone: With the read ending 3 residues before the CDR3 end, the germline J gene is used to fill in that end. At the DNA level, this CDR3 is encoded by other sequences in the same sample as well. The chain links TRBV12-3 or TRBV12-4 to TRBJ2-7; D is undetermined. CDR3 length equals 11 residues. The V end was cut by 6 bases, the J end by 0 bases, with 3 bases between. Partial CDR3 DNA: TGTGCCAGCAGCTCCTCCTACGAG. It translates to CASSSSYE. The whole CDR3 is CASSSSYEQYF.

Remarks on this clone: With the read ending 3 residues before the CDR3 end, the germline J gene is used to fill in that end. The V gene is TRBV7-2, the J gene TRBJ2-4; 7 positions match TRBD2. Germline V gene data show CDR1 as SGHTA and CDR2 as FQGNSA. The CDR3 loop spans 15 amino acids. Here the CDR3 reads CASSYRAGAYNDQYF. CDR3 bases read: TGTGCCAGCAGCTATCGTGCGGGAGCCTACAATGAT.

Note on this clone: Coverage ceases 3 residues before the CDR3 finishes, and the germline J gene fills in the end. The chain employs TRBV18 and TRBJ2-4; 9 bases match TRBD2. Germline loops: CDR1 KGHSH, CDR2 LQKENI. The V segment lost 2 bases and the J segment 5 bases; nucleotides outside the gene matches: 7. This CDR3 is built from 16 residues. The CDR3 loop is CASSPIAGVVENIQYF. The CDR3 bases that were read are TGTGCCAGCTCACCAATAGCGGGAGTGGTGGAAAACATT.

A note on this clone: The read comes to an end 3 residues before the CDR3 does, leaving the germline J gene to fill in the end. The identical CDR3 is also encoded by other nucleotide sequences in the sample. The chain uses TRBV7-2 and TRBJ2-3, with 7 bases identical to TRBD1. Germline assignment: CDR1 SGHTA and CDR2 FQGNSA. The CDR3 consists of 14 residues. The junction had 4 bases not matched to a gene; V was cut back by 3 bases and J by 4 bases. The DNA read from the CDR3 is TGTGCCAGCAGCTTGGACCAGGGGGCAGATACG. Its translation is CASSLDQGADT. From start to end, the CDR3 is CASSLDQGADTQYF.

Notes on this clone: With the read ending 3 residues before the CDR3 end, the germline J gene is used to fill in that end. The rearrangement joins TRBV19 to TRBJ2-4, with D tentatively TRBD1 (5 bases). The germline V gene has CDR1 LNHDA and CDR2 SQIVND (reference sequence). This CDR3 has 12 amino acids. CDR3 DNA (partial): TGTGCCAGTAGTATTGACAGCTATGGT. It codes for CASSIDSYG. The full CDR3 reads CASSIDSYGQYF.

In the case of this clone: The read is 3 residues too short to cover the CDR3 end, so that end is filled in from the germline J gene. The V and J genes are TRBV5-3 and TRBJ2-3; perhaps TRBD1 as D (6 bases). TRBV5-3 is classed as an ORF, of uncertain function. The CDR3 is made up of 12 amino acids. Trimming left V 4 bases short and J 6 bases short, with 9 bases between. Here the CDR3 reads CARSRDMDTQYF. The DNA read from the CDR3 is TGTGCCAGAAGCCGGGACATGGATACG.

About this clone: Read sequence stops 3 residues before the CDR3 end, and the germline J gene provides the missing end. The rearrangement joins TRBV19 to TRBJ2-7; maybe TRBD1 (6 bases). Germline assignment: CDR1 LNHDA and CDR2 SQIVND (reference sequence). V was trimmed by 1 base and J by 4 bases, leaving 14 bases between them. This CDR3 spans 15 amino acids. The CDR3 protein is CASSIGWDKYYEQYF. Partial CDR3 DNA: TGTGCCAGTAGTATAGGGTGGGACAAATATTACGAG.

About this clone itself: The read terminates 3 residues ahead of where the CDR3 ends, so the germline J gene completes it. The J gene is TRBJ2-4, the V gene TRBV19, with 7 bases aligning to TRBD2. Looked up from germline, CDR1 is LNHDA and CDR2 is SQIVND (reference sequence). The CDR3 spans 15 residues. CDR3 loop: CASIQTSGGSYGQYF. The CDR3 bases that were read are TGTGCCAGTATTCAAACCTCCGGGGGGAGCTATGGT.

For this clone: Sequencing ends 3 residues short of the CDR3 end; the germline J gene provides the rest. V is TRBV7-2 and J is TRBJ2-3; 7 bases align to TRBD1. CDR1 and CDR2 from the germline V gene are SGHTA and FQGNSA. This CDR3 contains 14 residues. The CDR3: CASSPRTGGETQYF. The sequenced part of the CDR3 DNA is TGTGCCAGCAGCCCCAGGACAGGAGGAGAGACG.

The CDR3 is CASSLYRSAGANVLTF. CDR3 bases read: TGTGCCAGCAGTTTATACAGGAGCGCTGGGGCCAACGTC. The gene calls are TRBV28 and TRBJ2-6, with a weak D call TRBD1 (5 bases). The sequence runs out 3 residues before the end of the CDR3; the remainder is reconstructed from the germline J gene. There are 16 residues in the CDR3. With 1 base removed from V and 2 bases from J, the gap between germline ends came to 9 bases. Germline CDR1 is MDHEN and CDR2 is SYDVKM.